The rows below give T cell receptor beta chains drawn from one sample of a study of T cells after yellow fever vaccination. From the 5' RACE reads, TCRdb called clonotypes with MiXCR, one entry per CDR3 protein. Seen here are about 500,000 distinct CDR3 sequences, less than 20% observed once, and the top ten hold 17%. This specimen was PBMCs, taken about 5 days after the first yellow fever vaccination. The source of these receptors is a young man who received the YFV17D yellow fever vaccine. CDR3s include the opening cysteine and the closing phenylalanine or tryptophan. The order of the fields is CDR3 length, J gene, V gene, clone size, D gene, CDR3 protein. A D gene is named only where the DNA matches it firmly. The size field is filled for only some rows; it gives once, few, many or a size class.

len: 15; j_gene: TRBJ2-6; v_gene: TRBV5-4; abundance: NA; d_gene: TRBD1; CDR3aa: CASGGQGFGANVLTF
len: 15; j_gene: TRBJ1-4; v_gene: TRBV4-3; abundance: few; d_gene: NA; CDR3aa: CASSQETAGPEKLFF
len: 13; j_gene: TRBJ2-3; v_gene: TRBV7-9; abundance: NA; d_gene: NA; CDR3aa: CADKIEGTDTQYF
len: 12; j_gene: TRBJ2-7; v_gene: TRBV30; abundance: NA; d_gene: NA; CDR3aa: CAWADSSYEQYF
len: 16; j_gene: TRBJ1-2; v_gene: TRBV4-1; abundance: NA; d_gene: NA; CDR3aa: CASSQDTLGGGYGYTF
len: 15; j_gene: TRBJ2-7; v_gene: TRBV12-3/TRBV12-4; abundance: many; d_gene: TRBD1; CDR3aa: CASSPRTGGRYEQYF
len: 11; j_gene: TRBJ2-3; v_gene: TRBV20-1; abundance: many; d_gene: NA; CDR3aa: CSATPTDTQYF
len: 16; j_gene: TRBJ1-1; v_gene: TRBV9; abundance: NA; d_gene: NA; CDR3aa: CASSVVQGQKNTEAFF
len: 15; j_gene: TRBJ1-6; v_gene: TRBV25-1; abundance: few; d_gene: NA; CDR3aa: CASSPRVIYNSPLHF
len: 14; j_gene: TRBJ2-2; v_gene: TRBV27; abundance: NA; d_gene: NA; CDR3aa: CASTGGANTGELFF
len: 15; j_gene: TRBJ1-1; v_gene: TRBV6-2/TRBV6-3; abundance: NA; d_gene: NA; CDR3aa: CASSYGSPRDSEAFF